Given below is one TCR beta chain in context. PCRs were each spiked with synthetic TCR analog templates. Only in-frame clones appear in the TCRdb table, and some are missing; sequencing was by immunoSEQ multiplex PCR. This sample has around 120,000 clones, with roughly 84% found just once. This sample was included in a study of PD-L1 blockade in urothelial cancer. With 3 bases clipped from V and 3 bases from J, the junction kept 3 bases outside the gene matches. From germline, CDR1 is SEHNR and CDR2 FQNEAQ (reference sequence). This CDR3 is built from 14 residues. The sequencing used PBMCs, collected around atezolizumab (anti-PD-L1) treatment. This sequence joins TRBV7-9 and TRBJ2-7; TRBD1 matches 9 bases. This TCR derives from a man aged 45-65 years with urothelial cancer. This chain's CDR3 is CASSLGQGNYEQYF. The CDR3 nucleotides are TGTGCCAGCAGCTTGGGACAGGGAAACTACGAGCAGTACTTC.